What follows describes a single T cell receptor beta chain. Which antigen it targets is not known. Base qualities are missing; no much larger clone stands one base away. Germline trimming amounts to 8 bases on V and 5 bases on J, with 9 as the count of junction bases outside the gene matches. Spanning cysteine to phenylalanine, the CDR3 consists of 15 amino acids. The read is trimmed to its CDR3 DNA, 45 bases read in frame from base 1. CDR1 and CDR2 are drawn from the germline V gene: MGHDK, SYGVNS. The data belong to a study of shared clonotypes between healthy human individuals (dated by TCRdb to the early 2020s). Study-level background: The cohort included three men and a couple of women between 18 and 49 years of age. To increase sequencing depth and limit assay-specific biases, different laboratories used diverse techniques to prepare libraries and sequence TCR repertoires. To estimate repertoire size and how much clonotype sharing occurs between individuals, the study deeply sequenced the blood TCR repertoires of a handful of healthy adults. Between about 0.9 and 9 billion PBMCs per donor were obtained by leukapheresis. For each donor, three plates each were used for CD4 naive and CD4 memory, two plates were used for CD8 naive, and one plate was used for CD8 memory.

Using the deep immunoSEQ assay, TCR CDR3 regions were amplified from genomic DNA by multiplex PCR. Extracted genomic DNA from each cell subset was distributed evenly across all wells of several immunoSEQ 96-well plates, and each plate was treated as a replicate. Each replicate PCR for sorted subsets received approximately 200 ng genomic DNA, equal to about 29,000 T cell genomes. The purified libraries were quantified using a Qubit 3.0 fluorometer, sized with a Bioanalyzer 2100, and then quantified again using the KAPA Library Quantification kit. Each immunoSEQ 96-well plate was sequenced on its own single-read 150-cycle Illumina NextSeq 550 flow cell. The study's own analysis went as follows. Because the immunoSEQ output held only junctional sequences and lacked quality scores, the filtering could not match the filtering applied to full-length reads. To assign V/J genes and CDR3, sequences were annotated using PyIR, a Python wrapper for IgBLAST v1.9, with IMGT germline references. Reads with weak V/J assignments (E-value above 1e-6), missing CDR3, stop codons, out-of-frame junctions, or ambiguous translated residues were removed. V3J clonotypes were defined as sequences sharing the same inferred V gene, J gene, and CDR3 amino acid sequence. Percentage overlap between repertoires was calculated by dividing the number of shared unique clonotypes by the size of the smaller repertoire. RTK rarefaction, the Chao1 estimator, and Recon v2.1 estimates of unobserved clonotypes were used to assess repertoire richness. Generation probabilities were computed with OLGA for all TCRbeta clonotypes obtained by the gDNA method from four donors. Imported from immuneACCESS, the table was reduced by TCRdb to in-frame sequences with V and J called. These copies leave out some clones; in studies compared against another copy, an unresolved V gene accounts for under half, and the cause of the remainder is not known. That table gives V, J and clone size, and the DNA gave D and trimming. A total of around 2,100,000 clones appear in this sample, around 96% of them only once. Jointly, the top ten make up more than 0.95% of the sample.

CD8 naive samples consisted of CD45RO-negative cells that were positively selected for CCR7, yielding a CD45RA+CCR7+ population without TemRA cells. The donors were healthy, HIV-negative adults who had no recently reported acute infections or vaccinations. Every donor was a Caucasian adult residing in Nashville, Tennessee, USA. After blood collection by leukapheresis, PBMCs were isolated using Ficoll-Histopaque density gradient centrifugation and then cryopreserved in the vapor phase of liquid nitrogen. Analytical flow cytometry was used to check the purity and quantity of every magnetically sorted T cell population. From each sorted fraction, genomic DNA was isolated and quantified by UV absorbance on a Nanodrop 2000c. What the study reported, not specific to this receptor: Across a few donors, around 5% of naive CD4, roughly 3.8% of naive CD8, 2% to 2.5% of memory CD4, and around 0.4% of memory CD8 clonotypes were shared. Compared with non-shared clonotypes, the clonotypes found in all four sorted-subset donors had higher generation probabilities. Sampling was restricted to blood, and TCR repertoires in tissue are likely to differ from TCR repertoires in blood. The genetic and exposure-history diversity represented was limited by the small number of donors. Rarefaction of sorted-subset datasets indicated incomplete sequencing despite the large sequencing depth. Naive subsets generally had larger estimated clonotype richness than memory subsets did. Based on pairwise subsampling, the degree of clonotype sharing among donors was expected to be affected by sequencing depth.

Material for sequencing was naive CD8+ T cells sorted from blood. Sample cell subset or site, as interpreted from the label and publication: CD45RA+CCR7+. The rearrangement combines TRBV25-1 with TRBJ2-5, with 12 bases matching TRBD1. The clonotype originates from a young man in good health. The nucleotide sequence reads as follows: TGTGCCAGCCGTAAGGGACAGGGGGCGCACGAGACCCAGTACTTC. This translates into CASRKGQGAHETQYF.